Listed below are T cell receptor beta chains from one sample, sequenced in a study of blood T cell repertoires in COVID-19. The repertoire was sequenced with immunoSEQ multiplex PCR; TCRdb's copy has only in-frame clones and lacks some. The top ten clones hold roughly 1.2% of a sample with tens of thousands of clones, roughly nine tenths of them seen once. What was sequenced was peripheral blood. The receptors were gathered from a man in his 60s with acute or convalescent COVID-19. CDR3s include the opening cysteine and the closing phenylalanine or tryptophan. The D gene is left open where the match is weak. Size values are once, few and many counts, or a class for expanded clones, and some rows have none.

D | J | size | V | CDR3 | DNA
TRBD2 | TRBJ2-3 | NA | TRBV5-1 | CASSLWGSGGPDTQYF | TGCGCCAGCAGCTTGTGGGGTAGCGGGGGCCCAGATACGCAGTATTTT
NA | TRBJ1-2 | NA | TRBV12-5 | CASGFSPLTGRHYGYTF | TGTGCTAGTGGTTTCTCACCCCTGACAGGACGGCACTATGGCTACACCTTC
NA | TRBJ1-2 | NA | TRBV5-6 | CASSWNREKGYGYTF | TGTGCCAGCAGCTGGAACAGGGAAAAGGGCTATGGCTACACCTTC
NA | TRBJ2-3 | NA | TRBV4-1 | CASSLQHEDTQYF | TGCGCCAGCAGCCTCCAACATGAAGATACGCAGTATTTT
TRBD1 | TRBJ1-2 | once | TRBV5-1 | CASSTTGEGFSGYTF | TGCGCCAGCAGCACGACAGGGGAAGGGTTCTCTGGCTACACCTTC
TRBD1 | TRBJ2-2 | NA | TRBV19 | CASSITGVTGELFF | TGTGCCAGTAGTATAACAGGGGTAACCGGGGAGCTGTTTTTT
TRBD1 | TRBJ2-7 | NA | TRBV5-4 | CASSLDRGNEQYF | TGTGCCAGCAGCCTTGACAGGGGCAACGAGCAGTACTTC
TRBD1 | TRBJ2-7 | NA | TRBV7-8 | CASSDRDRGFYEQYF | TGTGCCAGCAGCGACCGGGACAGGGGCTTCTACGAGCAGTACTTC
NA | TRBJ2-2 | NA | TRBV9 | CASSVAGVQTGELFF | TGTGCCAGCAGCGTAGCGGGGGTCCAGACCGGGGAGCTGTTTTTT
TRBD1 | TRBJ1-1 | NA | TRBV27 | CASSLREGALENTEAFF | TGTGCCAGCAGTTTACGAGAGGGGGCATTAGAGAACACTGAAGCTTTCTTT
TRBD2 | TRBJ2-2 | NA | TRBV4-1 | CASSQDLAGAANTGELFF | TGCGCCAGCAGCCAAGACCTAGCGGGGGCCGCGAACACCGGGGAGCTGTTTTTT
NA | TRBJ1-5 | NA | TRBV6-6 | CASSPGGEPQHF | TGTGCCAGCAGCCCCGGCGGGGAGCCCCAGCATTTT
NA | TRBJ2-1 | NA | TRBV9 | CASSVVSPAREQFF | TGTGCCAGCAGCGTAGTTTCCCCCGCGAGGGAGCAGTTCTTC
TRBD2 | TRBJ2-1 | NA | TRBV3-1/TRBV3-2 | CASSLTSVNEQFF | TGTGCCAGCAGTTTGACTAGCGTAAATGAGCAGTTCTTC
NA | TRBJ1-5 | NA | TRBV7-9 | CASSFSDQPQHF | TGTGCCAGCAGCTTTTCGGATCAGCCCCAGCATTTT
NA | TRBJ1-1 | few | TRBV20-1 | CSASFPDRSRDLMNTEAFF | TGCAGTGCTAGTTTCCCCGACAGGAGCCGCGATCTGATGAACACTGAAGCTTTCTTT
TRBD1 | TRBJ1-2 | NA | TRBV30 | CAANPGQGIYSYGYTF | TGTGCCGCGAATCCGGGACAGGGAATCTATAGCTATGGCTACACCTTC